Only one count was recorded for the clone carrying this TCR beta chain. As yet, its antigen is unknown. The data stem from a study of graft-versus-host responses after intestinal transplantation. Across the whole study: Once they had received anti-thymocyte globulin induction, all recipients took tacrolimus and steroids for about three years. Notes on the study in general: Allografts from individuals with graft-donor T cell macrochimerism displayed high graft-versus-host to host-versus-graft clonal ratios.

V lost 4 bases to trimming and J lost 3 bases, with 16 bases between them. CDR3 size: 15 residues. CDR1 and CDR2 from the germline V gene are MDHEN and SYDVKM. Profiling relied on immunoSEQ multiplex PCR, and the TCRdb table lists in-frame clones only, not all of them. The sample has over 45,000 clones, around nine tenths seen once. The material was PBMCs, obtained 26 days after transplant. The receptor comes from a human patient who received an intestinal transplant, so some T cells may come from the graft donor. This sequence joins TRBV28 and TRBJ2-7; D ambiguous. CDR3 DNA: TGTGCCAGCAGTTACATTAGAGAGAGGAACTACGAGCAGTACTTC. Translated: CASSYIRERNYEQYF.